A single sample gave rise to the 19 T cell receptor beta chains below, sequenced in a study of T-cell reconstitution after alpha-beta-depleted transplantation in children. Preparation of the TCRbeta library was carried out with unique molecular identifiers. Each CDR3 protein gets one entry after TCRdb re-called the PCR reads with MiXCR. The top ten clones hold about 32% of a sample with a few hundred thousand distinct CDR3 sequences, around 15% of them seen once. This specimen consisted of PBMCs, mostly from graft donor cells, obtained 360 days after TCRalphabeta/CD19-depleted stem cell transplant. The source is a boy less than two years old who had a stem cell transplant for Wiskott-Aldrich syndrome, so the T cells may come from the graft donor.

This clonotype showed up just a few times. This chain links TRBV12-3 or TRBV12-4 with TRBJ1-6; D is uncertain. Trimming stripped 3 bases from V and 6 bases from J, with 9 bases between. This CDR3 is 14 amino acids long. CDR3 coding DNA: TGTGCCAGCAGTTTCGCCAGGATTAATTCACCCCTCCACTTT. This sequence encodes CASSFARINSPLHF.

This clonotype has just a few counts. The V gene is TRBV18, the J gene TRBJ2-2; D is possibly TRBD1 (6 bases). This CDR3 spans 15 amino acids. The germline CDR1 and CDR2 sequences are KGHSH and LQKENI. V lost 6 bases and J 6 bases, leaving 17 bases between the germline ends. As DNA, the CDR3 is TGTGCCAGCTCCCAGTTCACAGGGCAGGCCGGGGAGCTGTTTTTT. This sequence encodes CASSQFTGQAGELFF.

The chain links TRBV12-3 or TRBV12-4 to TRBJ2-7; the D gene could be TRBD1 or TRBD2 (5 bases each). This CDR3 region has 14 residues. The germline V and J ends were trimmed by 6 bases and 2 bases, with 14 bases remaining between them. This chain's CDR3 is CASSSGTRPYEQYF. The DNA of the CDR3 is TGTGCCAGCAGCTCGGGGACCAGGCCCTACGAGCAGTACTTC.

This clonotype showed up just a few times. The rearrangement links TRBV20-1 to TRBJ1-2, with D perhaps matching TRBD1 (5 bases). Germline CDR1 reads DFQATT; CDR2 reads SNEGSKA (reference sequence). The length of the CDR3 is 13 residues. V gave up 2 bases and J gave up 3 bases, with 10 bases separating them. CDR3 sequence: CSARLDNHYGYTF. DNA of the CDR3: TGCAGTGCTAGACTGGACAACCACTATGGCTACACCTTC.

This clonotype turned up a few times. The chain employs TRBV7-8 and TRBJ1-6; 8 nucleotides align to TRBD1. V trimming: 5 bases; J trimming: 10 bases; junction bases outside the gene matches: 7. The CDR3 extends over 14 amino acids. CDR1 is SGHVS, CDR2 FQNEAQ, per germline. In DNA form, the CDR3 reads TGTGCCAGCAGCCAGACAGGGGTTGGGTCACCCCTCCACTTT. Translating gives CASSQTGVGSPLHF.

The table lists this clonotype with a few counts. The V and J genes are TRBV6-2 or TRBV6-3 and TRBJ2-1, with D possibly TRBD2 on 7 matching bases. Germline V CDR1 and CDR2: MNHEY, SVGEGT. The V gene lost 0 bases and the J gene lost 7 bases, with 10 bases spanning the gap. CDR3 size: 14 residues. The CDR3 DNA reads as TGTGCCAGCAGTTACTCGGGGGGGCGTAATGAGCAGTTCTTC. It encodes CASSYSGGRNEQFF.

The chain couples TRBV25-1 to TRBJ2-1; D remains unclear. The CDR3 has 14 residues. V lost 8 bases to trimming and J lost 0 bases, with 11 bases between them. Germline V gene data show CDR1 as MGHDK and CDR2 as SYGVNS. The CDR3, as DNA: TGTGCCAGCTTAGACCCTAGCTCCTACAATGAGCAGTTCTTC. Residues: CASLDPSSYNEQFF.

This clonotype came up many times. The CDR3, as DNA: TGCGCCAGCAGCTTGGGGGCTACTGAAGCTTTCTTT. Translated: CASSLGATEAFF. This chain joins TRBV5-1 and TRBJ1-1; D gene uncertain. Per the germline V gene, CDR1 is SGHRS and CDR2 is YFSETQ. The V end lost 0 bases, the J end lost 5 bases, and 5 bases lay between the germline ends. The CDR3 totals 12 residues.

This clonotype has only a few counts. The V call is TRBV10-3, the J call TRBJ2-2; either TRBD1 or TRBD2 may fit D (5 bases each). Germline assignment: CDR1 ENHRY and CDR2 SYGVKD. The V gene lost 4 bases and the J gene lost 5 bases, with 20 bases spanning the gap. This CDR3 region has 17 residues. CDR3 region: CAISGTSTTPGTGELFF. The CDR3 coding sequence is TGTGCCATCAGTGGGACTTCTACGACTCCAGGGACCGGGGAGCTGTTTTTT.

The chain recombines TRBV7-9 with TRBJ1-1, with D uncertain. The V end was cut by 3 bases, the J end by 3 bases, with 11 bases between. This CDR3 comprises 14 residues. Germline CDR1 is SEHNR and CDR2 is FQNEAQ (reference sequence). The CDR3 DNA follows: TGTGCCAGCAGCTTCGGCAGTACCCACACTGAAGCTTTCTTT. Translation gives CASSFGSTHTEAFF.

This clonotype was counted only a few times. The J gene is TRBJ2-5, the V gene TRBV12-3 or TRBV12-4; the D gene is possibly TRBD2 (6 bases). This CDR3 region has 13 residues. V lost 8 bases to trimming and J lost 5 bases, with 15 bases between them. The CDR3 here is CASYAGGSETQYF. In DNA, the CDR3 is TGTGCCAGCTATGCCGGGGGAAGTGAGACCCAGTACTTC.

This clonotype was picked up a small number of times. The chain recombines TRBV20-1 with TRBJ1-5, with 10 bases aligning to TRBD1. CDR1 DFQATT and CDR2 SNEGSKA come from the germline V gene (reference sequence). Unmatched junction bases numbered 6, after V lost 3 bases and J lost 4 bases. This CDR3 is 15 amino acids long. Here the CDR3 DNA reads TGCAGTGCTAGTGGGGGGACAGGGGATAATCAGCCCCAGCATTTT. Encoded protein: CSASGGTGDNQPQHF.

The chain uses TRBV7-9 and TRBJ1-6; no definite D call. V lost 1 base and J 15 bases, leaving 10 bases between the germline ends. This CDR3 has 12 amino acids. Germline V gives CDR1 SEHNR, CDR2 FQNEAQ (reference sequence). CDR3 region: CASSLDVLGLHF. The CDR3 nucleotides read TGTGCCAGCAGCTTAGACGTCTTGGGCCTCCACTTT.

This clonotype occurred many times. The genes are TRBV7-9 and TRBJ1-5; D perhaps matches TRBD1 (5 bases). This CDR3 comprises 13 residues. V was trimmed by 4 bases and J by 6 bases, leaving 10 bases between them. CDR1 and CDR2 (germline): SEHNR, FQNEAQ (reference sequence). DNA of the CDR3: TGTGCCAGCAGCTCCGGTGGGGGTCAGCCCCAGCATTTT. Protein product: CASSSGGGQPQHF.

The CDR3 protein is CASRVTAYEQYF. DNA of the CDR3: TGTGCCAGCAGAGTGACCGCCTACGAGCAGTACTTC. V is TRBV2 and J is TRBJ2-7, with no clear D. The CDR3 extends over 12 amino acids. CDR1 SNHLY and CDR2 FYNNEI come from the germline V gene. V lost 6 bases to trimming and J lost 2 bases, with 8 bases between them.

This chain joins TRBV25-1 and TRBJ1-2; possible D gene TRBD1, 5 bases. V was shortened by 2 bases and J by 6 bases, with 13 bases between the two germline ends. The CDR3 length is 14 residues. Germline-derived CDR1 and CDR2 are MGHDK and SYGVNS. CDR3 DNA: TGTGCCAGCAGTGAAAGCGGGACGGTGCATGGCTACACCTTC. Its protein product is CASSESGTVHGYTF.

The gene calls are TRBV4-3 and TRBJ2-1, with D perhaps TRBD1 (5 bases). This CDR3 has 16 residues. The germline V and J ends were trimmed by 0 bases and 7 bases, with 16 bases remaining between them. Germline V gives CDR1 LGHNA, CDR2 YSLEER. The CDR3 nucleotides read TGCGCCAGCAGCCAAGATTGGACACCGTCTTCGAATGAGCAGTTCTTC. This encodes CASSQDWTPSSNEQFF.

Only a few counts were recorded for this clonotype. The rearrangement joins TRBV6-1 to TRBJ2-3; a possible D gene is TRBD2 (6 bases). Germline V gene data show CDR1 as MNHNS and CDR2 as SASEGT. Trimming cost V 5 bases and J 6 bases, with 18 bases left between them. The CDR3 extends over 15 amino acids. The CDR3 is CASSPRTGGRDTQYF. The CDR3, as DNA: TGTGCCAGCAGTCCCCGGACCGGAGGGAGGGATACGCAGTATTTT.

This clonotype was seen a few times. The chain uses TRBV4-3 and TRBJ2-7; D is tentatively TRBD1 or TRBD2 (5 bases each). CDR3 length: 17 amino acids. In germline, CDR1 is LGHNA, CDR2 YSLEER. Trimming took 4 bases from V and 4 from J, leaving 23 bases between them. The DNA of the CDR3 is TGCGCCAGCAGCCTCTTCACCCCCGGGACCTCTCCATACGAGCAGTACTTC. It encodes CASSLFTPGTSPYEQYF.